One and the same sample provided the 20 T cell receptor beta chains below, sequenced in a study of identical twins. TCRdb re-called the 5' RACE reads with MiXCR, one entry per CDR3 protein. The sample contains 700,000 or so distinct CDR3 sequences, approximately 22% of which appear only once. The data were also submitted as part of a second study, on T cells expressing NK-cell markers.

Input material: PBMCs. The receptors come from a woman younger than 35 in good health.

This clonotype was recorded at least ten times. The rearrangement links TRBV20-1 to TRBJ2-7; D is unclear. Germline V gene lookup returns CDR1 DFQATT and CDR2 SNEGSKA (reference sequence). CDR3 size: 14 residues. The V gene lost 6 bases and the J gene lost 2 bases, with 17 bases spanning the gap. CDR3 amino acids: CSAPAQHRTYEQYF. DNA for the CDR3: TGCAGTGCCCCAGCCCAACACCGTACCTACGAGCAGTACTTC.

This clonotype was detected a few times. The J gene is TRBJ1-5, the V gene TRBV18, with TRBD1 as a possible D gene (5 bases). V shed 0 bases and J shed 6 bases, with 15 bases lying between them. The CDR3 runs 16 residues. Germline CDR1 reads KGHSH; CDR2 reads LQKENI. For the CDR3, the DNA is TGTGCCAGCTCACCACCGGCGGGGCAGGGTGTTCAGCCCCAGCATTTT. Protein: CASSPPAGQGVQPQHF.

V and J are TRBV7-9 and TRBJ2-7; weak D call: TRBD1 (5 bases). The CDR3 runs 16 residues. The germline CDR1 and CDR2 sequences are SEHNR and FQNEAQ (reference sequence). V was shortened by 1 base and J by 5 bases, with 18 bases between the two germline ends. The CDR3 sequence: CASSLGMPSGNHEQYF. CDR3 DNA sequence: TGTGCCAGCAGCTTAGGGATGCCGTCAGGGAACCACGAGCAGTACTTC.

The V and J genes are TRBV12-3 or TRBV12-4 and TRBJ2-5; perhaps D is TRBD1 or TRBD2 (6 bases each). This CDR3 has 14 amino acids. V was cut by 6 bases and J by 5 bases, with 16 bases left in between. The CDR3 DNA follows: TGTGCCAGCAGAGGGGGGAAGGGTAGCGAGACCCAGTACTTC. Translated: CASRGGKGSETQYF.

This clonotype was recorded at least ten times. This chain connects TRBV12-3 or TRBV12-4 to TRBJ1-2, with 7 bases that match TRBD1. J lost 2 bases, V lost 2 bases, and 5 bases had no gene match. The CDR3 is 15 residues long. CDR3 amino acids: CASSLRQGTNYGYTF. The CDR3, as DNA: TGTGCCAGCAGTTTAAGACAGGGAACCAACTATGGCTACACCTTC.

This clonotype showed up many times. The CDR3, as DNA: TGCAGTGCCTCCCACCCACACGTTGGGGGTGAGCAGTTCTTC. Translating it yields CSASHPHVGGEQFF. The rearrangement uses TRBV20-1 and TRBJ2-1; D may be TRBD1 or TRBD2 (5 bases each). V lost 6 bases to trimming and J lost 9 bases, with 21 bases between them. The germline CDR1 and CDR2 sequences are DFQATT and SNEGSKA (reference sequence). CDR3 length: 14 amino acids.

This clonotype was counted ten times or more. This chain links TRBV20-1 with TRBJ2-5; possibly TRBD2 for D (6 bases). Trimming stripped 5 bases from V and 2 bases from J, with 18 bases between. The CDR3 covers 15 residues. Germline-derived CDR1 and CDR2 are DFQATT and SNEGSKA (reference sequence). The CDR3 sequence: CSAAGRTGPQETQYF. Written as DNA, the CDR3 is TGCAGTGCTGCGGGGCGGACGGGGCCGCAAGAGACCCAGTACTTC.

This chain uses TRBV7-2 with TRBJ2-2; 13 positions agree with TRBD2. V was clipped by 5 bases and J by 6 bases; unmatched bases: 6. The CDR3 sequence is 16 residues long. The germline V gene encodes CDR1 SGHTA and CDR2 FQGNSA. The CDR3, as DNA: TGTGCCAGCAGCCTCACTAGCGGGAGGGTTTCCGGGGAGCTGTTTTTT. Translating gives CASSLTSGRVSGELFF.

The chain is built from TRBV29-1 and TRBJ1-1, with D unclear. The CDR3 runs 11 residues. Germline CDR1 and CDR2: SQVTM and ANQGSEA. The V gene lost 2 bases and the J gene lost 10 bases, with 11 bases spanning the gap. The CDR3 here is CSVEMGPGAFF. CDR3 bases: TGCAGCGTTGAAATGGGCCCCGGAGCTTTCTTT.

This chain joins TRBV11-2 and TRBJ2-1; TRBD1 agrees at 8 bases. With V trimmed by 4 bases and J by 4 bases, 6 bases remained unmatched. The CDR3 length is 15 residues. Germline V gene sequence: CDR1 SGHAT, CDR2 FQNNGV. The CDR3 sequence is CASSSVQGGYNEQFF. CDR3 DNA sequence: TGTGCCAGCAGCTCGGTACAGGGGGGTTACAATGAGCAGTTCTTC.

The chain uses TRBV4-1 and TRBJ1-1; the D gene is possibly TRBD1 (5 bases). Germline assignment: CDR1 MGHRA and CDR2 YSYEKL. Trimming cost V 3 bases and J 0 bases, with 23 bases left between them. The CDR3 contains 19 residues. CDR3 in DNA: TGCGCCAGCAGCCAGGGGGGATTTCCCGCTGGGCCGATGAACACTGAAGCTTTCTTT. Translating gives CASSQGGFPAGPMNTEAFF.

This clonotype was counted ten times or more. V and J are TRBV10-3 and TRBJ2-5; 8 nucleotides align to TRBD2. The CDR3 consists of 16 residues. Germline V lookup: CDR1 ENHRY, CDR2 SYGVKD. Trimming took 2 bases from V and 2 from J; bases not matched to a gene: 7. The CDR3 here is CAISEPQRGKQETQYF. In DNA, the CDR3 is TGTGCCATCAGTGAGCCCCAGCGGGGGAAGCAAGAGACCCAGTACTTC.

The rearrangement uses TRBV6-5 and TRBJ2-4; D possibly corresponds to TRBD2 (5 bases). The germline V and J ends were trimmed by 0 bases and 8 bases, with 14 bases remaining between them. Germline CDR1 reads MNHEY; CDR2 reads SVGAGI. The CDR3 consists of 15 residues. CDR3 in amino acids: CASSYSGGPFDIQYF. Here the CDR3 DNA reads TGTGCCAGCAGTTACTCGGGCGGGCCCTTTGACATTCAGTACTTC.

This clonotype was detected a few times. This chain links TRBV20-1 with TRBJ1-5; D might be TRBD1 (6 bases). V was pared by 1 base and J by 4 bases, with 20 bases between. Germline V lookup: CDR1 DFQATT, CDR2 SNEGSKA (reference sequence). The CDR3 runs 17 residues. This chain's CDR3 is CSARVFNLDRWNQPQHF. The CDR3 coding sequence is TGCAGTGCTAGAGTTTTCAACCTTGACAGGTGGAATCAGCCCCAGCATTTT.

This clonotype was seen more than once but under ten times. The chain combines TRBV6-1 with TRBJ2-7; 7 positions agree with TRBD1. Germline-derived CDR1 and CDR2 are MNHNS and SASEGT. The CDR3 contains 14 residues. V dropped 6 bases and J dropped 0; count of bases not matched to a gene: 5. This CDR3 is CASSRDSSSYEQYF. As DNA, the CDR3 is TGTGCCAGCAGCCGGGACAGCTCCTCCTACGAGCAGTACTTC.

The rearrangement uses TRBV12-3 or TRBV12-4 and TRBJ1-2, with D tentatively TRBD1 (5 bases). The CDR3 covers 13 residues. The V and J ends lost 5 bases and 8 bases respectively, with 15 bases between them. CDR3 protein: CASSKQVLGGYTF. In DNA, the CDR3 is TGTGCCAGCAGTAAACAGGTCCTTGGGGGCTACACCTTC.

The genes are TRBV7-2 and TRBJ2-1; maybe TRBD1 (7 bases). Germline CDR1 is SGHTA and CDR2 is FQGNSA. This CDR3 spans 14 amino acids. Trimming pared 5 bases from V and 7 bases from J, leaving 15 bases between. This CDR3 reads CASSLRRGVNEQFF. CDR3 in DNA: TGTGCCAGCAGCCTCCGCAGGGGGGTTAATGAGCAGTTCTTC.

At least ten counts were recorded for this clonotype. The chain joins TRBV5-6 to TRBJ2-7, with TRBD1 matching 7 bases. The length of the CDR3 is 14 residues. Germline lookup yields CDR1 SGHDT and CDR2 YYEEEE. J gave up 2 bases and V 2 bases, and 4 bases lay outside the gene matches. The CDR3 region is CASSFGDRAYEQYF. DNA of the CDR3: TGTGCCAGCAGCTTCGGGGACAGAGCCTACGAGCAGTACTTC.

This clonotype was counted between two and nine times. The chain joins TRBV29-1 to TRBJ2-7; the D gene could be TRBD1 or TRBD2 (6 bases each). The germline V gene encodes CDR1 SQVTM and CDR2 ANQGSEA. V was trimmed by 4 bases and J by 5 bases, leaving 12 bases between them. CDR3 length equals 12 residues. The CDR3 DNA reads TGCAGCGTTGTTTCCCGGGGGCACGAGCAGTACTTC. As protein: CSVVSRGHEQYF.

This clonotype has a handful of counts. The chain employs TRBV6-2 or TRBV6-3 and TRBJ1-2; no clear D. V dropped 0 bases and J dropped 12 bases, with 11 bases sitting between them. Germline V gene data show CDR1 as MNHEY and CDR2 as SVGEGT. The CDR3 is made up of 12 amino acids. DNA for the CDR3: TGTGCCAGCAGTTACTCGGTGGGAGCTCACACCTTC. Its translation: CASSYSVGAHTF.